These 13 T cell receptor beta chains were sequenced from one sample in a study of blood T cell repertoires in COVID-19. Profiling relied on immunoSEQ multiplex PCR, and the TCRdb table lists in-frame clones only, not all of them. Here the sample spans 120,000 to 150,000 clones, roughly 86% being singletons. Sequencing was done on a sample of peripheral blood. The receptors derive from a human donor in a cohort sampled during active COVID-19.

The chain couples TRBV25-1 to TRBJ1-4; TRBD1 is a possible D gene (6 bases). V was cut by 1 base and J by 0 bases, with 15 bases left in between. The CDR3 is made up of 18 amino acids. CDR1 is MGHDK, CDR2 SYGVNS, per germline. The CDR3 region has the DNA TGTGCCAGCAGTGAATTGGGGGGGCTAGGGGCAACTAATGAAAAACTGTTTTTT. It specifies CASSELGGLGATNEKLFF.

V is TRBV30 and J is TRBJ2-7, with 8 bases identical to TRBD2. CDR3 size: 12 residues. CDR1 and CDR2 from the germline V gene are GTSNPN and SVGIG (reference sequence). The V segment lost 3 bases and the J segment 4 bases; nucleotides outside the gene matches: 2. Here the CDR3 reads CAWSGGGYEQYF. The CDR3 DNA reads as TGTGCCTGGAGCGGGGGGGGATACGAGCAGTACTTC.

The chain joins TRBV9 to TRBJ1-3; TRBD1 is a possible D gene (6 bases). The CDR3 sequence is 15 residues long. V was trimmed by 4 bases and J by 4 bases, leaving 15 bases between them. Germline lookup yields CDR1 SGDLS and CDR2 YYNGEE. The CDR3 bases are TGTGCCAGCAGCCCCGGGACATCTTCGGGAAACACCATATATTTT. This gives the protein CASSPGTSSGNTIYF.

This sequence joins TRBV28 and TRBJ1-4, with D uncertain. V lost 2 bases, J lost 3 bases, and 10 bases lay in between. The CDR3 length is 15 residues. CDR1 is MDHEN, CDR2 SYDVKM, per germline. The chain's CDR3 is CASSLGGSSNEKLFF. The CDR3 region has the DNA TGTGCCAGCAGTTTAGGAGGATCCTCTAATGAAAAACTGTTTTTT.

On this clone itself: Relative to the germline gene, one junction end is altered; a read error may explain this. The rearrangement links TRBV3-1 (or the pseudogene TRBV3-2) to TRBJ1-6, with 9 bases matching TRBD1. Looked up from germline, CDR1 is LGHDT and CDR2 is YNNKEL (reference sequence). The CDR3 extends over 13 amino acids. The CDR3 loop is CASSHDWDRELVF. CDR3 nucleotides: TGTGCCAGCAGCCATGATTGGGACAGGGAATTGGTTTTT.

In its sample, this clone was seen once. The rearrangement joins TRBV18 to TRBJ1-2; possible D gene TRBD1, 5 bases. Looked up from germline, CDR1 is KGHSH and CDR2 is LQKENI. The V end lost 6 bases, the J end lost 2 bases, and 10 bases lay between the germline ends. CDR3 length equals 13 residues. The CDR3, as DNA: TGTGCCAGCTCCATAGACAGAAACTATGGCTACACCTTC. Encoded protein: CASSIDRNYGYTF.

CDR3 amino acids: CASSSREGETQYF. The CDR3 bases are TGTGCCAGCAGCTCCCGGGAGGGGGAGACCCAGTACTTC. This rearrangement joins TRBV9 to TRBJ2-5; TRBD2 matches at 8 bases. The CDR3 totals 13 residues. CDR1 and CDR2 (germline): SGDLS, YYNGEE. The V gene end was trimmed by 4 bases and the J gene end by 5 bases; junction bases not matched to a gene: 4. Full variable domain (outside the CDR3, taken from reference TRBV9 and TRBJ2-5): DSGVTQTPKHLITATGQRVTLRCSPRSGDLSVYWYQQSLDQGLQFLIQYYNGEERAKGNILERFSAQQFPDLHSELNLSSLELGDSALYFCASSSREGETQYFGPGTRLLVL.

The chain uses TRBV2 and TRBJ2-3; D is unresolved. The germline gives CDR1 SNHLY, CDR2 FYNNEI. The length of the CDR3 is 15 residues. Trimming stripped 6 bases from V and 3 bases from J, with 16 bases between. This CDR3 reads CASRSSSDSTDTQYF. The CDR3 region has the DNA TGTGCCAGCAGGAGCAGCAGCGACTCGACAGATACGCAGTATTTT.

This sequence joins TRBV28 and TRBJ1-5; D is possibly TRBD1 (6 bases). V was pared by 6 bases and J by 3 bases, with 15 bases between. The CDR3 totals 15 residues. Looked up from germline, CDR1 is MDHEN and CDR2 is SYDVKM. CDR3 bases: TGTGCCAGCAGCCAGGGGATAGGTTTCAATCAGCCCCAGCATTTT. It translates to CASSQGIGFNQPQHF.

The CDR3 spells CASSFWSDKTYEQYF. The CDR3 nucleotides are TGTGCCAGCAGTTTTTGGTCGGACAAGACCTACGAGCAGTACTTC. V and J are TRBV28 and TRBJ2-7; possibly TRBD1 for D (5 bases). CDR3 length: 15 residues. V lost 3 bases and J 2 bases, leaving 14 bases between the germline ends. CDR1 and CDR2 from the germline V gene are MDHEN and SYDVKM. Drawing the rest from reference TRBV28 and TRBJ2-7, the complete variable domain is DVKVTQSSRYLVKRTGEKVFLECVQDMDHENMFWYRQDPGLGLRLIYFSYDVKMKEKGDIPEGYSVSREKKERFSLILESASTNQTSMYLCASSFWSDKTYEQYFGPGTRLTVT.

This clone was observed a handful of times. The J gene is TRBJ1-5, the V gene TRBV5-4; 9 bases align to TRBD1. The CDR3 is made up of 14 amino acids. Per the germline V gene, CDR1 is SGHNT and CDR2 is YYREEE (reference sequence). V trimming: 4 bases; J trimming: 8 bases; junction bases outside the gene matches: 7. The CDR3, as DNA: TGTGCCAGCAGCCGCGACAGGGGGGACAAGCCCCAGCATTTT. This translates into CASSRDRGDKPQHF.

As regards this clone: A much more abundant neighbour one base away suggests this may be a read error. The J gene is TRBJ1-4, the V gene TRBV11-2, with TRBD1 identical over 7 bases. After removal of 5 bases from V and 0 bases from J, the junction contained 3 bases not matched to a gene. The CDR3 totals 15 residues. CDR1 and CDR2 (germline): SGHAT, FQNNGV. CDR3 loop: CASSPQGATNEKLFF. In DNA form, the CDR3 reads TGTGCCAGCAGCCCTCAGGGGGCAACTAATGAAAAACTGTTTTTT.

The chain combines TRBV20-1 with TRBJ2-3, with 8 bases lining up with TRBD2. The germline gives CDR1 DFQATT, CDR2 SNEGSKA (reference sequence). The J segment lost 4 bases and the V segment lost 6 bases, leaving 12 bases of the junction unmatched. There are 15 residues in the CDR3. The CDR3 nucleotides are TGCAGTGCCAGTCCCCCGGGACTAGTTGCAGATACGCAGTATTTT. This sequence encodes CSASPPGLVADTQYF.